This is a list of T cell receptor beta chains from one sample in a study of vaccination and CD4 T cells after COVID-19. Each CDR3 protein gets one entry after TCRdb re-called the PCR reads with MiXCR. Here the sample spans fewer than 16,000 distinct CDR3 sequences, about half being singletons. For these TCRs, the target antigens are not known. The specimen was CD4+ T cells from blood, cultured in vitro. The receptor source for this set is a human donor who had recovered from COVID-19. Each CDR3 is given with its conserved first and last residue. A D gene is named only where the DNA matches it firmly. Some rows have no size entry. The others give once, few or many, or a class for an expanded clone.

>TRBJ2-1|.|.|TRBV21-1
CASSTGTGRWNEQFF
TGTGCCAGCAGCACGGGGACAGGGCGGTGGAATGAGCAGTTCTTC
>TRBJ1-6|TRBD1|.|TRBV7-9
CASSSTGGGNSPLHF
TGTGCCAGCAGCTCGACAGGGGGAGGTAATTCACCCCTCCACTTT
>TRBJ2-7|.|.|TRBV2
CASQRGANAYEQYF
TGTGCCAGCCAAAGGGGCGCGAATGCCTACGAGCAGTACTTC
>TRBJ1-1|.|.|TRBV9
CASSPHREKGEAFF
TGTGCCAGCAGCCCCCACAGGGAGAAAGGGGAAGCTTTCTTT
>TRBJ1-2|.|.|TRBV6-5
CASSYNRNYGYTF
TGTGCCAGCAGTTACAACAGGAACTATGGCTACACCTTC
>TRBJ2-7|.|.|TRBV21-1
CASSNPPRTRQGYEQYF
TGTGCCAGCAGCAACCCGCCCAGGACGAGACAGGGGTACGAGCAGTACTTC
>TRBJ1-1|.|.|TRBV14
CASSTIAGIGTEAFF
TGTGCCAGCAGCACGATAGCGGGGATTGGTACTGAAGCTTTCTTT
>TRBJ2-7|.|.|TRBV20-1
CSAARAYEQYF
TGCAGTGCTGCCAGGGCCTACGAGCAGTACTTC
>TRBJ2-5|TRBD1|.|TRBV25-1
CASRGTGGAQETQYF
TGTGCCAGCAGAGGGACAGGGGGAGCCCAAGAGACCCAGTACTTC
>TRBJ2-5|.|few|TRBV6-5
CASSSVETQYF
TGTGCCAGCAGTTCCGTAGAGACCCAGTACTTC
>TRBJ2-4|.|medium-sized|TRBV12-3/TRBV12-4
CASSLHNQNIQYF
TGTGCCAGCAGTTTACACAACCAAAACATTCAGTACTTC
>TRBJ2-3|TRBD2|.|TRBV11-2
CASSPGLAGGLHTQYF
TGTGCCAGCAGCCCTGGACTAGCGGGGGGTCTGCATACGCAGTATTTT
>TRBJ1-2|.|few|TRBV19
CASSISARRYGYTF
TGTGCCAGTAGTATCTCGGCCCGGAGGTATGGCTACACCTTC
>TRBJ2-7|.|.|TRBV28
CASSLSQKQYF
TGTGCCAGCAGTTTATCTCAGAAGCAGTACTTC
>TRBJ2-2|TRBD2|.|TRBV27
CASSPFPLAGGGIGELFF
TGTGCCAGCAGTCCCTTCCCACTAGCGGGAGGGGGGATCGGGGAGCTGTTTTTT
>TRBJ2-3|.|few|TRBV20-1
CSATARTDTQYF
TGCAGTGCTACGGCGAGGACAGATACGCAGTATTTT
>TRBJ1-2|TRBD1|.|TRBV2
CASSEARWDRETGGYTF
TGTGCCAGCAGTGAAGCGCGATGGGACAGGGAGACGGGAGGCTACACCTTC
>TRBJ2-5|TRBD2|.|TRBV15
CATSRDWPGGQETQYF
TGTGCCACCAGCAGAGATTGGCCGGGGGGCCAAGAGACCCAGTACTTC
>TRBJ1-1|TRBD1|.|TRBV6-4
CASSEVTGGKAFF
TGTGCCAGCAGTGAGGTCACAGGGGGAAAAGCTTTCTTT
>TRBJ1-2|TRBD1|.|TRBV6-1
CASTLDRDYGYTF
TGTGCCAGCACCCTGGACAGGGACTATGGCTACACCTTC
>TRBJ1-1|TRBD1|.|TRBV4-1
CASSQEGTGLDTEAFF
TGCGCCAGCAGCCAAGAAGGGACAGGGCTGGACACTGAAGCTTTCTTT
>TRBJ1-5|TRBD1|few|TRBV20-1
CSARETGGGRSNQPQHF
TGCAGTGCTAGAGAAACAGGGGGCGGCCGTAGCAATCAGCCCCAGCATTTT
>TRBJ2-7|.|few|TRBV6-5
CASSWTYNSYEQYF
TGTGCCAGCAGTTGGACCTACAACTCCTACGAGCAGTACTTC
>TRBJ2-2|.|.|TRBV2
CASEKGGKGGELFF
TGTGCCAGCGAAAAAGGCGGAAAAGGCGGGGAGCTGTTTTTT
>TRBJ1-2|.|.|TRBV19
CASSIASGTLEVGTF
TGTGCCAGTAGTATAGCTTCCGGGACACTTGAGGTTGGGACCTTC
>TRBJ2-3|TRBD2|.|TRBV28
CASSPLTSGRAGADTQYF
TGTGCCAGCAGTCCCTTGACTAGCGGGAGGGCGGGGGCAGATACGCAGTATTTT